The 9 T cell receptor beta chains listed next were all sequenced from one sample in a study of vaccination and CD4 T cells after COVID-19. These receptors are not linked to any known antigen. Sequencing of cultured CD4+ T cell DNA used the Oncomine TCR Beta short-read assay. TCRdb independently ran MiXCR on the PCR reads; one entry per CDR3 protein. The repertoire holds about 6,100 distinct CDR3 sequences, with roughly 44% as singletons. This sample's treatment: approximately 11-day PBMC culture with coronavirus spike peptide pools or control peptides (ViraFEST assay). Pre-COVID-19 pandemic sampling (2011-2018) yielded the unexposed donor's CD4+ T cells. Specimen: CD4+ T cells from blood, cultured in vitro. The source of these receptors is a human donor in good health.

The rearrangement uses TRBV7-9 and TRBJ2-3; the match to TRBD2 covers 9 bases. The CDR3 length is 13 residues. Germline CDR1 SEHNR, CDR2 FQNEAQ (reference sequence). V gave up 10 bases and J gave up 1 base; unmatched junction bases: 3. DNA of the CDR3: TGTGCCATTAGCGGGGGAGGCACAGATACGCAGTATTTT. Its translation: CAISGGGTDTQYF.

The chain recombines TRBV2 with TRBJ2-5; 7 bases match TRBD1. Germline V gene lookup returns CDR1 SNHLY and CDR2 FYNNEI. Trimming took 5 bases from V and 4 from J; bases not matched to a gene: 4. CDR3 length: 13 residues. The chain's CDR3 is CASSRKGAETQYF. CDR3 DNA sequence: TGTGCCAGCAGTCGAAAGGGGGCAGAGACCCAGTACTTC.

The V call is TRBV5-1, the J call TRBJ2-5, with TRBD2 matching 10 bases. CDR1 is SGHRS, CDR2 YFSETQ, per germline. The CDR3 is 15 residues long. With 2 bases clipped from V and 4 bases from J, the junction kept 5 bases outside the gene matches. CDR3 residues: CASSFGAGGLETQYF. CDR3 coding DNA: TGCGCCAGCAGCTTTGGAGCGGGGGGGCTAGAGACCCAGTACTTC.

V gene TRBV7-8 combines with J gene TRBJ1-1; D remains ambiguous. Germline V gene data show CDR1 as SGHVS and CDR2 as FQNEAQ. Trimming stripped 0 bases from V and 8 bases from J, with 13 bases between. The CDR3 extends over 14 amino acids. CDR3 bases: TGTGCCAGCAGCTTAGCGCTGACACTTACCGAAGCTTTCTTT. Translating gives CASSLALTLTEAFF.

The rearrangement links TRBV13 to TRBJ1-2; D unresolved. The CDR3 loop spans 13 amino acids. CDR1 and CDR2 (germline): PRHDT, FYEKMQ (reference sequence). Trimming removed 4 bases from V and 2 bases from J, with 8 bases in between. CDR3 sequence reads: CASSSQRNYGYTF. CDR3 bases: TGTGCCAGCAGCTCCCAACGGAACTATGGCTACACCTTC.

The chain recombines TRBV6-1 with TRBJ1-5; TRBD1 matches 7 bases. CDR1 is MNHNS and CDR2 is SASEGT in the germline V gene. V lost 5 bases, J lost 6 bases, and 10 bases stayed unmatched. This CDR3 has 15 residues. In DNA, the CDR3 is TGTGCCAGCAGTATTCACCGACAGGGAAGTCAGCCCCAGCATTTT. This encodes CASSIHRQGSQPQHF.

This clonotype was seen more than once but under ten times. The genes are TRBV5-4 and TRBJ2-7; 7 bases are shared with TRBD1. CDR3 size: 13 residues. Per the germline V gene, CDR1 is SGHNT and CDR2 is YYREEE (reference sequence). V shed 5 bases and J 1 base; nucleotides not matched to a gene: 3. The CDR3 DNA reads TGTGCCAGCAGTACACAGGGGTCCTACGAGCAGTACTTC. This translates into CASSTQGSYEQYF.

The chain's CDR3 is CASGQGDGNYEQYF. The CDR3 region has the DNA TGTGCTAGTGGACAGGGGGACGGAAACTACGAGCAGTACTTC. The gene calls are TRBV12-5 and TRBJ2-7; 8 bases fit TRBD1. Unmatched junction bases numbered 7, after V lost 6 bases and J lost 3 bases. This CDR3 has 14 amino acids. Germline CDR1 reads LGHNT; CDR2 reads FRNRAP.

In this sample, this clonotype turned up a few times. The V call is TRBV7-9, the J call TRBJ1-4; 7 nucleotides line up with TRBD1. Germline V gene sequence: CDR1 SEHNR, CDR2 FQNEAQ (reference sequence). The CDR3 is made up of 14 amino acids. Trimming at V came to 5 bases and at J to 4 bases, leaving 4 bases not matched to a gene. The DNA for the CDR3 is TGTGCCAGCAGCCCGGACAGGCTTAATGAAAAACTGTTTTTT. It translates to CASSPDRLNEKLFF.